This TCR beta chain was found in a study of HIV-infected patients and healthy controls (TCRdb year 2014). With respect to the entire study: CD4 counts rose modestly but significantly in most of the 16 patients after three months of therapy, yet stayed below normal ranges. The study tested whether deep TCR repertoire sequencing of HIV patients' small blood samples could capture immune perturbation and reconstitution. Overall T-cell lymphocytopenia was not observed in the patients, and no significant difference from controls was found in total CDR3 counts per chain. The CD4:CD8 ratio rose slightly, whereas CD8 counts showed no consistent shift during early therapy. Viral load fell below detection in about 65% of the 16 patients by the second bleed and in all patients following a further year of therapy.

There are many counts of this clonotype. Its antigen remains unidentified. The record has no base qualities; no much larger clone is one base away. The CDR1 and CDR2 encoded by the germline V gene are SQVTM and ANQGSEA. Taken from cysteine to phenylalanine, the CDR3 has 17 residues. The entry retains the CDR3 DNA only, 51 bases that are in frame from base 1. Compared with germline, V lacks 1 base and J lacks 0 bases; bases without a gene match: 8. The paper's findings and limits, for the study overall: HIV-infected repertoires showed significantly elevated mean Gini indices relative to controls, which possibly reflects oligoclonality. During therapy, HIV-associated CDR3s significantly decreased in frequency, while CMV-associated CDR3s did not change significantly, though most became more frequent. The dynamics of distinct T-cell subpopulations could not be separated, and sequencing depth was restricted, because whole blood was used. Only around 3 months of therapy was reflected in the treated samples, a period arguably too short to observe immune reconstitution given low adult thymic output. Unequal numbers of distinct sequences between patients and controls complicated comparisons, and size-matching overweighted rare events from HIV-infected data. Only sixteen HIV-infected individuals were processed, which the authors considered a major limit on how widely the findings apply. Healthy control repertoires showed roughly threefold more distinct CDR3s and higher Shannon diversity than untreated HIV+ repertoires. MAIT cell alpha-chain CDR3s were present at high frequency in healthy controls but severely depleted in HIV+ repertoires. Compared with controls, HIV-infected patients showed significantly different mean usage of eight alpha and eight beta V genes. In the samples, alpha-beta chain pairing was left undetermined. The apparent post-therapy recovery of the Gini index in HIV-infected patients was not reproduced in size-matched repertoire data. Both the Jaccard index and the count of highly shared sequences showed that healthy controls shared more CDR3s between individuals than HIV+ patients did. HLA typing of donors was not performed in the study. The study cohorts differed slightly in age and sex profile, but those differences did not account for the observed differences in diversity.

400 to 550 ng RNA was reverse transcribed with SuperScript III using primers against the alpha and beta constant regions. Alpha and beta chain libraries were generated separately via chain-specific third strand synthesis with multiplexing indices. The protocol used a single primer pair to amplify all rearrangements within a chain, which avoided primer bias, and attached molecular barcodes to each cDNA molecule. Purified cDNA was joined by T4 RNA Ligase 1 to a 5' RACE adapter carrying a random hexamer and the SP2 sequencing primer site. Second strand synthesis was performed with Phusion polymerase and primed from the SP2 site, and slow temperature ramps were applied to favor optimal annealing. Two random hexamer sequences, both added before amplification and joined together, made up the 12-nucleotide barcode of each molecule. P5 and P7 adapter elements plus a second index were added in a short first PCR, which was followed by a roughly 21-cycle amplification PCR with P5s and P7 primers. A total of 25 to 30 PCR cycles were applied to the libraries, which were quantified on a Qubit, sized on a Bioanalyzer, and diluted to approximately 3.6 nM. The normalized libraries were sequenced on an Illumina MiSeq using 2 x 250 paired-end kits. MinElute columns were the means by which the reverse transcription reactions were cleaned up, and the reactions were eluted into around 9.9 ul Tris-Cl. Adapter ligations ran for 20 to 25 hours at 16 degrees C and were afterwards cleaned with AMPure XP beads at a 1:1 ratio. Per the authors' processing: Demultiplexed FASTQ files were processed with a modified Decombinator that output V, J, insert and barcode information. Sequences sharing a barcode but differing from the dominant sequence were discarded as errors, and barcodes clustered at Levenshtein distance 3 were counted to estimate original cDNA molecules. For downstream analyses, the R packages ineq, vegan, igraph and RCytoscape were used, along with IMGT nomenclature and CDR3 definitions. The authors computed V gene usage over distinct sequences and counted each TCR a single time to avoid skew from clonal expansion. Unique CDR3 amino acid sequences within a donor were connected in similarity networks whenever two sequences differed by a single Levenshtein edit. Published HIV-specific CDR3s (around 91 alpha, several hundred beta) and CMV-specific CDR3s (roughly 14 alpha, some 250 beta) were compiled and searched for in the repertoires. Random subsampling to size-matched repertoires demonstrated that the decreased diversity in patients did not result from their lower sequence numbers. The public sequencing data were trimmed at Q25 with fastp and processed into clonotypes with MiXCR by TCRdb, which kept only in-frame beta chains. Rows with one shared CDR3 protein collapse into an entry with the most common genes and DNA. The V and J calls shown here were made by TCRdb, not taken from the authors' results. Across this sample there are 14,000 or so distinct CDR3 sequences, with approximately 12% seen only once. Roughly 39% of the sample lies in the top ten.

Follow-up blood was drawn from HIV-infected patients roughly three months, about 14 weeks, after the initiation of antiretroviral therapy. Whole blood was used without cell fractionation, so all unsorted peripheral T cells were reflected in the repertoire. For RNA extraction, 2 to 3 ml of peripheral blood was collected into Tempus tubes. Enrollment excluded patients who had febrile or AIDS-related illness, tumors, hepatitis B or C coinfection, immunomodulatory therapy, recent vaccination or treatment interruptions. Residual genomic DNA was removed with the TURBO-DNase kit and globin mRNA was depleted with GLOBINclear.

The sequencing used blood, collected during antiretroviral therapy. This clonotype was obtained from an adult with HIV infection. The donor label of this sample is uncertain. The chain is encoded by TRBV29-1 joined to TRBJ2-1; TRBD1 fits 8 bases in the junction. The CDR3 protein sequence reads: CSVEGPRTGSSYNEQFF. The nucleotides read TGCAGCGTTGAAGGGCCGAGGACAGGGAGCTCCTACAATGAGCAGTTCTTC.